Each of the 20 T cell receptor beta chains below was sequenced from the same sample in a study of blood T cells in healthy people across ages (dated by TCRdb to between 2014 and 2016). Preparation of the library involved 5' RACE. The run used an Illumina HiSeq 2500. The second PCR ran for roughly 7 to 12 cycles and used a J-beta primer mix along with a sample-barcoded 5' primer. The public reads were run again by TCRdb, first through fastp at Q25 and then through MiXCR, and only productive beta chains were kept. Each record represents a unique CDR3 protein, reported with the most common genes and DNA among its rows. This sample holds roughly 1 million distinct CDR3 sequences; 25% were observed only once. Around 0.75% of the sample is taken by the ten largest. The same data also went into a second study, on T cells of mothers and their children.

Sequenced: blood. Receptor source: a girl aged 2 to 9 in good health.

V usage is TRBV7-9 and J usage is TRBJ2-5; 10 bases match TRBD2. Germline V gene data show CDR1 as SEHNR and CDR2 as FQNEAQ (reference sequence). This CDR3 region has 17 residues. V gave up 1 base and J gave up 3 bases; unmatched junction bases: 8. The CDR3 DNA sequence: TGTGCCAGCAGCTTAGTCCCAGCGGGGGGGAACGAAGAGACCCAGTACTTC. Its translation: CASSLVPAGGNEETQYF.

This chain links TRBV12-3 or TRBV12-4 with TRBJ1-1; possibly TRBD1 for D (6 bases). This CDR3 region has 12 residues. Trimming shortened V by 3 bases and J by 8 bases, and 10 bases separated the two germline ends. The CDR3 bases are TGTGCCAGCAGTTTCAACACAGGGGAAGCTTTCTTT. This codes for CASSFNTGEAFF.

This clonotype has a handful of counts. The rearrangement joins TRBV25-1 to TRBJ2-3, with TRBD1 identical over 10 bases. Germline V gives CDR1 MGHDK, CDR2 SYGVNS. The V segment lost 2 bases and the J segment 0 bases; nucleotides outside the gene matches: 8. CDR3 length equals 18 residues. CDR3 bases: TGTGCCAGCAGTGAACCCTCCAGACAGGGGGCTAGCACAGATACGCAGTATTTT. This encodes CASSEPSRQGASTDTQYF.

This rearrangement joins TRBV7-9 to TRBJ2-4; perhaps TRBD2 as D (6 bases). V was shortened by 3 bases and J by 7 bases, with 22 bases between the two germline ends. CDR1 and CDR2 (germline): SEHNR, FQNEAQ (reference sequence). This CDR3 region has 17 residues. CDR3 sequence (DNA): TGTGCCAGCAGCTTGGGGCCCCAGGGAAAGGGACTTAACATTCAGTACTTC. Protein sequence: CASSLGPQGKGLNIQYF.

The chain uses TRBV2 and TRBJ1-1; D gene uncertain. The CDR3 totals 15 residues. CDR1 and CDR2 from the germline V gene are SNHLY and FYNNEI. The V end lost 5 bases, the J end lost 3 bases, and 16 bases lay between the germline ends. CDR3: CASSRVDIGDTEAFF. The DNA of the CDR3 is TGTGCCAGCAGTAGGGTCGACATCGGGGACACTGAAGCTTTCTTT. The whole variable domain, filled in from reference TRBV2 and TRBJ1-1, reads EPEVTQTPSHQVTQMGQEVILRCVPISNHLYFYWYRQILGQKVEFLVSFYNNEISEKSEIFDDQFSVERPDGSNFTLKIRSTKLEDSAMYFCASSRVDIGDTEAFFGQGTRLTVV.

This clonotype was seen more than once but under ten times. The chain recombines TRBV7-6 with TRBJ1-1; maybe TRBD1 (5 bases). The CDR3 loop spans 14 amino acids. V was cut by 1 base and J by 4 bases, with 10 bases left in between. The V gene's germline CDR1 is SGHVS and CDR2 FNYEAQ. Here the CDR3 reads CASSLGRGFTEAFF. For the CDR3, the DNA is TGTGCCAGCAGCTTAGGTAGGGGCTTCACTGAAGCTTTCTTT.

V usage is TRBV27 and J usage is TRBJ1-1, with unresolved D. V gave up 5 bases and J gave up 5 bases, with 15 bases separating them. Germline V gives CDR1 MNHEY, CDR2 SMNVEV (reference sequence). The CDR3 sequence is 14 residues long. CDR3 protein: CASSPVRVETEAFF. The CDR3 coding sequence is TGTGCCAGCAGTCCCGTCCGGGTCGAAACTGAAGCTTTCTTT.

This CDR3 is CASSIFPGLDEQFF. The DNA of the CDR3 is TGTGCCAGTAGTATTTTTCCGGGGTTGGATGAGCAGTTCTTC. The chain links TRBV19 to TRBJ2-1; tentative D call: TRBD2 (5 bases). The CDR3 length is 14 residues. V gave up 3 bases and J gave up 8 bases, with 14 bases separating them. Germline V gene data show CDR1 as LNHDA and CDR2 as SQIVND (reference sequence). The full variable domain, its missing parts supplied by reference TRBV19 and TRBJ2-1, is DGGITQSPKYLFRKEGQNVTLSCEQNLNHDAMYWYRQDPGQGLRLIYYSQIVNDFQKGDIAEGYSVSREKKESFPLTVTSAQKNPTAFYLCASSIFPGLDEQFFGPGTRLTVL.

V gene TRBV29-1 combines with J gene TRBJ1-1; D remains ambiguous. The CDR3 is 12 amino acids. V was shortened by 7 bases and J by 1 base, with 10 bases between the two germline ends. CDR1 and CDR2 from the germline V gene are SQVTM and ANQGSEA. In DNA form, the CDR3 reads TGCAGCGCCCTTCCAGCGAACACTGAAGCTTTCTTT. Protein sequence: CSALPANTEAFF.

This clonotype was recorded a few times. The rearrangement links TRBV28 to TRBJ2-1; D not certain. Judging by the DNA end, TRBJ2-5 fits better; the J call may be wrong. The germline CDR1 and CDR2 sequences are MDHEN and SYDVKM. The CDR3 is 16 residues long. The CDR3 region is CASSLRQAQQQETQYF. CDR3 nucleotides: TGTGCCAGCAGTTTACGGCAGGCTCAACAGCAAGAGACCCAGTACTTC.

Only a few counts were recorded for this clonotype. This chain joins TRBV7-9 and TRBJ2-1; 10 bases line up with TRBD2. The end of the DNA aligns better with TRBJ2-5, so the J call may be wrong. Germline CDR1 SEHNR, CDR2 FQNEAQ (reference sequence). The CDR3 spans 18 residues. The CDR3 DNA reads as TGTGCCAGCAGCTTAATGGCTGCTCGTGCTAGCGGGAGTGAGACCCAGTACTTC. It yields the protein CASSLMAARASGSETQYF.

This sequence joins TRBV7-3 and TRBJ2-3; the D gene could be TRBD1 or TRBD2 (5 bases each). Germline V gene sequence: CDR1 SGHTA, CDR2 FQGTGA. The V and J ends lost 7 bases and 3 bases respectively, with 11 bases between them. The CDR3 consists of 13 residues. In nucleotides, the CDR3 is TGTGCCAGCAATGGGGGAGCGACAGATACGCAGTATTTT. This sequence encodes CASNGGATDTQYF.

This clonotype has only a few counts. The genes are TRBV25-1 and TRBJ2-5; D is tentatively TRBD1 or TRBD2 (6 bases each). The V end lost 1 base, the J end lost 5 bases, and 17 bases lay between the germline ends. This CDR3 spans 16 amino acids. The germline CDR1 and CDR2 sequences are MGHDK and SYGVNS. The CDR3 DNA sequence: TGTGCCAGCAGTGAATTCCGGGGGCTTGAATATGAGACCCAGTACTTC. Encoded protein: CASSEFRGLEYETQYF.

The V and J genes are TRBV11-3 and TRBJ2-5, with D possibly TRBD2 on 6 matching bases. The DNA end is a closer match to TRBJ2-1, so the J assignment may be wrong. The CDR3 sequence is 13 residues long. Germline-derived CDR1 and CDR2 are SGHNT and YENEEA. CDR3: CASAGEDRNEQFF. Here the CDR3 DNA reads TGTGCCAGCGCCGGGGAGGATAGGAATGAGCAGTTCTTC.

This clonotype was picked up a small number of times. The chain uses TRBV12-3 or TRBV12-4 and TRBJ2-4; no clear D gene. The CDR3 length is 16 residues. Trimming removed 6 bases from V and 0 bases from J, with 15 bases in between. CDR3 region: CASSRHYGLAKNIQYF. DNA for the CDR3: TGTGCCAGCAGCAGGCACTACGGGCTAGCCAAAAACATTCAGTACTTC.

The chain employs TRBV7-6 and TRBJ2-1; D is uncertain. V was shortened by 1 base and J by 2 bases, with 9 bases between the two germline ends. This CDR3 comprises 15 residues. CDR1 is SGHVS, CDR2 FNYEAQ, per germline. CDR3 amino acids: CASSLGSSPYNEQFF. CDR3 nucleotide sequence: TGTGCCAGCAGCTTAGGCTCCAGCCCCTACAATGAGCAGTTCTTC.

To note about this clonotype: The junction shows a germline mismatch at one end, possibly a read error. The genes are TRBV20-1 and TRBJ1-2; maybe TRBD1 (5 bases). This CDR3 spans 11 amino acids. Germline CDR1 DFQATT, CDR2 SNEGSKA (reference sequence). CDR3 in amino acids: CSAGTGLLNHF. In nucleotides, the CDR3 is TGCAGTGCTGGGACCGGACTGTTAAACCACTTC.

CDR3 bases: TGTGCCAGCAGCGGCGCGGGCGGCCGTATTAATTCACCCCTCCACTTT. Protein sequence: CASSGAGGRINSPLHF. The chain joins TRBV28 to TRBJ1-6; D gene unclear. Germline lookup yields CDR1 MDHEN and CDR2 SYDVKM. The V end was cut by 6 bases, the J end by 6 bases, with 18 bases between. The CDR3 has 16 amino acids.

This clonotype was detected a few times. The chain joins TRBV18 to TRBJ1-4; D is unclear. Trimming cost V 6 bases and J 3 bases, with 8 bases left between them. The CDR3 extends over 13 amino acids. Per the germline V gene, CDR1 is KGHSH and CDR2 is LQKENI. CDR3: CASSSRSNEKLFF. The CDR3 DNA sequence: TGTGCCAGCTCCTCGAGATCTAATGAAAAACTGTTTTTT.

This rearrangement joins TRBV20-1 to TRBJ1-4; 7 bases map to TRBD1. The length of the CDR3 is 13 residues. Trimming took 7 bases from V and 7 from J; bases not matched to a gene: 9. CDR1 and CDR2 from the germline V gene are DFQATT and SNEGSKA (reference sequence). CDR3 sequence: CSVNRGWGEKLFF. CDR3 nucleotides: TGCAGTGTGAACAGGGGTTGGGGTGAAAAACTGTTTTTT.